A selection of T cell receptor beta chains follows, all from one sample in a study of control samples from healthy donors and cancer patients. Generated by immunoSEQ multiplex PCR, the TCRdb table keeps only in-frame clones and is missing some. The sample has more than 12,000 clones, roughly 77% seen once; the top ten hold 17%. The sample consisted of formalin-fixed, paraffin-embedded tissue. Receptors were obtained from a female donor with lung cancer. CDR3s include the opening cysteine and the closing phenylalanine or tryptophan. Fields, in order: clone size, D gene, V gene, J gene, CDR3 DNA, CDR3 protein. D genes are given only for firm matches. Clone size is given for some rows only: seen once, a few or many times, or a class if the clone is expanded.

>-|-|TRBV29-1|TRBJ1-1
TGCAGCGCTGGGGCCGTATTCCCGAACACTGAAGCTTTCTTT
CSAGAVFPNTEAFF
>-|TRBD2|TRBV13|TRBJ2-1
TGTGCCAGCAGCTTAGCTGGGAGGGGCTTCAAAACTAATGAGCAGTTCTTC
CASSLAGRGFKTNEQFF
>-|-|TRBV29-1|TRBJ2-7
TGCAGCGTTTCAACATTAGACGGGCGGGGTCTACAGTACTTC
CSVSTLDGRGLQYF
>few|-|TRBV6-5|TRBJ1-6
TGTGCCAGCACCCCGGGGGGGATCAGGGGTTCACCCCTCCACTTT
CASTPGGIRGSPLHF
>few|-|TRBV7-8|TRBJ2-3
TGTGCCAGCAGGTCCCGGGTATCTAGCACAGATACGCAGTATTTT
CASRSRVSSTDTQYF
>-|TRBD2|TRBV6-2/TRBV6-3|TRBJ2-7
TGTGCCAGCAGCACCCTGACTAGCGGGAGGGACGAGCAGTACTTC
CASSTLTSGRDEQYF
>-|TRBD1|TRBV30|TRBJ1-6
TGTGCCTGGAGCCTGGGACAGCCTAATTCACCCCTCCACTTT
CAWSLGQPNSPLHF
>-|-|TRBV12-3/TRBV12-4|TRBJ1-2
TGTGCCAGCAGTTTCCCAGGGTCCTATGGCTACACCTTC
CASSFPGSYGYTF
>once|-|TRBV7-3|TRBJ2-5
TGTGCCAGCAGCCCGGCCCTCACGGGGGCCCAGTACTTC
CASSPALTGAQYF
>-|-|TRBV7-3|TRBJ2-1
TGTGCCAGCAGCCCCGATCGGGGATACAATGAGCAGTTCTTC
CASSPDRGYNEQFF
>-|TRBD1|TRBV10-3|TRBJ2-7
TGTGCCATCAGTGAGTCGTTTGCGGACAGGAGCTCCTACGAGCAGTACTTC
CAISESFADRSSYEQYF
>-|TRBD1|TRBV4-2|TRBJ1-6
TGTGCCAGCAGCCAAGAACTGACAGGGAGCTCACCCCTCCACTTT
CASSQELTGSSPLHF
>-|-|TRBV20-1|TRBJ2-1
TGCAGTGCTAGTCACCAGCTTGATCAGTTCTTC
CSASHQLDQFF
>-|-|TRBV2|TRBJ1-2
TGTGCCAGCAGTGAATCTGGGCGACCCTCTTATGGCTACACCTTC
CASSESGRPSYGYTF
>medium-sized|-|TRBV5-6|TRBJ2-1
TGTGCCAGCAGCCCCGAGGGGAGCTCCTACAATGAGCAGTTCTTC
CASSPEGSSYNEQFF
>-|-|TRBV5-5|TRBJ2-5
TGTGCCAGCAGCCCGGGACCTTCGCAAGAGACCCAGTACTTC
CASSPGPSQETQYF
>-|TRBD2|TRBV6-5|TRBJ2-2
TGTGCCAGCAGGGGACTAGCGGACACCGGGGAGCTGTTTTTT
CASRGLADTGELFF
>-|TRBD1|TRBV7-9|TRBJ1-2
TGTGCCAGCAGCTTACGTGACGCAGGGGGTGGCTACACCTTC
CASSLRDAGGGYTF
>-|TRBD1|TRBV18|TRBJ1-6
TGTGCCAGCTCACAATCGACAGGGAGAGACTCCTATAATTCACCCCTCCACTTT
CASSQSTGRDSYNSPLHF
>few|TRBD1|TRBV5-4|TRBJ2-3
TGTGCCAGCAGCTTCGGGACAGGGAAATTAGATACGCAGTATTTT
CASSFGTGKLDTQYF
>-|-|TRBV19|TRBJ1-1
TGTGCCAGTAGTCCTCCTGATCTAGGTAACACTGAAGCTTTCTTT
CASSPPDLGNTEAFF
>-|-|TRBV6-5|TRBJ2-7
TGTGCCAGCAGTTACGCTCCGGGAGCGACCTACGAGCAGTACTTC
CASSYAPGATYEQYF
>-|TRBD2|TRBV6-6|TRBJ2-1
TGTGCCAGCAGTTCCCTTAGCGGGAGGGCTGGCAATGAGCAGTTCTTC
CASSSLSGRAGNEQFF
>-|TRBD2|TRBV7-9|TRBJ2-5
TGTGCCAGCAGCCCAGCGGGGCAACTAGCTGGTATAGAGACCCAGTACTTC
CASSPAGQLAGIETQYF
>-|-|TRBV4-2|TRBJ1-1
TGTGCCAGCAGCCAAGATAACGGGAGGGGGGCTTTCTTT
CASSQDNGRGAFF
>few|-|TRBV30|TRBJ1-3
TGTGCCTGGAGTGTACCGGGGGGAAACACCATATATTTT
CAWSVPGGNTIYF
>-|TRBD2|TRBV7-2|TRBJ2-5
TGTGCCAGCAGCCCCTGGGGAGGGCCAGAGACCCAGTACTTC
CASSPWGGPETQYF
>-|-|TRBV19|TRBJ1-2
TGTGCCAGTAGTCCCTTTGGGGACACGTATGGCTACACCTTC
CASSPFGDTYGYTF
>-|TRBD1|TRBV5-1|TRBJ1-4
TGCGCCAGCAGCTTGGGACAGGGATATGAAAAACTGTTTTTT
CASSLGQGYEKLFF
>-|-|TRBV3-1/TRBV3-2|TRBJ2-7
TGTGCCAGCAGCCAGGGTCGAAGTGAGGAGCAGTACTTC
CASSQGRSEEQYF
>few|-|TRBV20-1|TRBJ1-1
TGCAGTGCTAATGAGAACACTGAAGCTTTCTTT
CSANENTEAFF
>-|-|TRBV7-9|TRBJ2-1
TGTGCCAGCAGCTTAGGGGAAATCACCTACAATGAGCAGTTCTTC
CASSLGEITYNEQFF
>-|-|TRBV27|TRBJ2-1
TGTGCCAGCAGTCCAACTCCGTGGTACAATGAGCAGTTCTTC
CASSPTPWYNEQFF
>-|-|TRBV7-2|TRBJ2-5
TGTGCCAGCAGCTCGGAACGGGGGGCTAGACAGAGGAAGTACTTC
CASSSERGARQRKYF
>-|-|TRBV5-1|TRBJ2-5
TGCGCCAGCAGTAACGGGGGGCGAGAGACCCAGTACTTC
CASSNGGRETQYF
>-|TRBD1|TRBV27|TRBJ2-3
TGTGCCAGCAGTTTATTCGCAGGGGGAGATACGCAGTATTTT
CASSLFAGGDTQYF
>-|-|TRBV4-2|TRBJ2-7
TGTGCCAGCAGCCAAGAAGGTGCCTCCTACGAGCAGTACTTC
CASSQEGASYEQYF
>-|-|TRBV2|TRBJ1-1
TGTGCCAGCAGTGGATGGGGACCCCGTGTGAACACTGAAGCTTTCTTT
CASSGWGPRVNTEAFF
>-|TRBD1|TRBV10-3|TRBJ1-1
TGTGCCATCAGGGGACAGGCCGGTGGTACTGAAGCTTTCTTT
CAIRGQAGGTEAFF
>-|-|TRBV9|TRBJ2-2
TGTGCCAGCAGCGAGCGCGTGGCACCCACACCCGGGGAGCTGTTTTTT
CASSERVAPTPGELFF
>-|-|TRBV4-2|TRBJ2-1
TGTGCCAGCAGCCTTTCCCCCATAACCCACAATGAGCAGTTCTTC
CASSLSPITHNEQFF
>few|-|TRBV10-3|TRBJ1-2
TGTGCCATCAGCCGCTCGGACAGTGCCTATGGCTACACCTTC
CAISRSDSAYGYTF
>-|-|TRBV20-1|TRBJ2-5
TGCAGCAAGCTGGGGGAAGAGACCCAGTACTTC
CSKLGEETQYF
>-|-|TRBV5-1|TRBJ2-2
TGCGCCAGCAGCCTCATAGAGGTTGGCGGGGAGCTGTTTTTT
CASSLIEVGGELFF
>-|-|TRBV9|TRBJ2-3
TGTGCCAGCAGCGAAAAGTCCCAACTCGTCGGGACGACAGATACGCAGTATTTT
CASSEKSQLVGTTDTQYF
>-|-|TRBV20-1|TRBJ2-3
TGCAGTGCTAGCCCCCCGCTTGGGCAGTATTTT
CSASPPLGQYF
>-|-|TRBV29-1|TRBJ2-7
TGCAGCGACCACCGGGACATCATGTGCGAGCAGTACTTC
CSDHRDIMCEQYF
>-|-|TRBV18|TRBJ1-5
TGTGCCAGCTCACCGGTGACTGATCAGCCCCAGCATTTT
CASSPVTDQPQHF
>-|-|TRBV2|TRBJ2-3
TGTGCCAGCAGTGAACTGGATACGCAGTATTTT
CASSELDTQYF
>-|-|TRBV4-1|TRBJ2-5
TGCGCCAGCAGCCAAGGACAGGCCCAAGAGACCCAATACTTC
CASSQGQAQETQYF
>-|TRBD1|TRBV2|TRBJ2-3
TGTGCCAGCAACGCCGGACAGGGGGCGGTAGATACGCAGTATTTT
CASNAGQGAVDTQYF
>-|-|TRBV27|TRBJ2-1
TGTGCCAGCAGTTCGGGGAGCGCGGGCTTCAATGAGCAGTTCTTC
CASSSGSAGFNEQFF
>-|-|TRBV4-3|TRBJ1-1
TGCGCCAGCAGGAACGCGGGGGGGGAGAAGGCTTTCTTT
CASRNAGGEKAFF
>-|-|TRBV19|TRBJ2-5
TGTGCCAGTAGCGAGACACGGGAAGAGACCCAGTACTTC
CASSETREETQYF
>-|TRBD2|TRBV3-1/TRBV3-2|TRBJ2-7
TGTGCCAGCAGCCAATCTAGCGGGGGGGCGGGCGAGCAGTACTTC
CASSQSSGGAGEQYF